Described below is a single T cell receptor beta chain sequence and its context. This sample was included in a study of blood T cell repertoires in COVID-19. Overall study context: Collection of acute and convalescent COVID-19 samples took place in the United States, Italy and Spain. T cells, B-cell-depleted T cells, or PBMCs supplied cDNA or gDNA.

How the authors handled the data: Amplification of reference gene primers was used by the study to estimate nucleated cell counts. The table came from immunoSEQ multiplex PCR; TCRdb's copy has only in-frame clones and leaves some out. V and J calls plus clone size are reproduced from that table; the DNA served to infer D and trimming. The repertoire holds 200,000 to 300,000 clones, with about 93% as singletons. Followed longitudinally, the Seattle patients had been enrolled during active infection. The ends were cut back, 6 bases at V and 7 bases at J, with 18 bases in the middle. The CDR3 length is 15 residues. Germline CDR1 is SNHLY and CDR2 is FYNNEI.

This chain links TRBV2 with TRBJ1-4; a weak D match, TRBD1 (5 bases). The sequence was obtained from a man aged 25-40 years with COVID-19, enrolled during active disease. The sample was peripheral blood. The CDR3 sequence is CASSRDFPIGEKLFF. The CDR3 nucleotides are TGTGCCAGCAGCCGGGACTTTCCGATCGGTGAAAAACTGTTTTTT.